These 23 T cell receptor beta chains share one sample of origin, sequenced in a study of control samples from healthy donors and cancer patients. The method was immunoSEQ multiplex PCR; TCRdb's version includes in-frame clones alone and lacks a portion of them. This sample has roughly 150,000 clones, with around 88% found just once. Specimen: blood. The source of these receptors is a man aged 18 to 30 in good health.

A remark on this clone: Other DNA sequences in the sample encode the same CDR3. The chain is built from TRBV9 and TRBJ2-3; TRBD2 matches at 8 bases. Germline V gene lookup returns CDR1 SGDLS and CDR2 YYNGEE. This CDR3 is built from 14 residues. The V segment lost 6 bases and the J segment 3 bases; nucleotides outside the gene matches: 6. The CDR3 loop reads CASTRGGGTDTQYF. The DNA of the CDR3 is TGTGCCAGCACACGGGGGGGCGGTACAGATACGCAGTATTTT.

This chain links TRBV19 with TRBJ2-7; TRBD1 matches 9 bases. The ends lost 3 bases at V and 6 bases at J; junction bases unmatched: 9. The CDR3 length is 15 residues. Per germline, CDR1 LNHDA and CDR2 SQIVND (reference sequence). The CDR3 nucleotides read TGTGCCAGTAGTATTACCGAGACAGGGGGTACCGAGCAGTACTTC. Protein sequence: CASSITETGGTEQYF.

The chain links TRBV7-8 to TRBJ2-1, with a weak D call TRBD2 (6 bases). The germline CDR1 and CDR2 sequences are SGHVS and FQNEAQ. Trimming took off 5 bases at V and 0 bases at J, with 11 bases between the two ends. The CDR3 consists of 15 residues. CDR3 residues: CASSSGLSSYNEQFF. The CDR3 nucleotides read TGTGCCAGCAGCAGCGGGCTAAGCTCCTACAATGAGCAGTTCTTC.

The chain has TRBV19 and TRBJ1-6, with no clear D. The V and J ends lost 1 base and 5 bases respectively, with 9 bases between them. Germline V gene data show CDR1 as LNHDA and CDR2 as SQIVND (reference sequence). This CDR3 has 15 residues. The CDR3 nucleotides are TGTGCCAGTAGTATAGTGCGGGCAGATAATTCACCCCTCCACTTT. Translating it yields CASSIVRADNSPLHF.

This sequence joins TRBV19 and TRBJ1-5, with D perhaps matching TRBD1 (6 bases). Germline CDR1 LNHDA, CDR2 SQIVND (reference sequence). Trimming removed 1 base from V and 2 bases from J, with 9 bases in between. The CDR3 is 15 amino acids. The CDR3 coding sequence is TGTGCCAGTAGTATAGTGTACAGGGGCAATCAGCCCCAGCATTTT. Amino acid sequence: CASSIVYRGNQPQHF.

This chain uses TRBV30 with TRBJ1-2; no clear D. Trimming left V 2 bases short and J 4 bases short, with 11 bases between. The CDR3 consists of 13 residues. The germline V gene encodes CDR1 GTSNPN and CDR2 SVGIG (reference sequence). The CDR3: CAWSSDGLYGYTF. The DNA of the CDR3 is TGTGCCTGGAGTTCGGACGGTCTCTATGGCTACACCTTC.

The CDR3 DNA reads as TGTGCCAGCAGCTGGGGCGGCGGGGCATTGAACACTGAAGCTTTCTTT. It is translated as CASSWGGGALNTEAFF. The chain couples TRBV7-2 to TRBJ1-1; a possible D gene is TRBD1 (5 bases). Germline V lookup: CDR1 SGHTA, CDR2 FQGNSA. The CDR3 totals 16 residues. V lost 4 bases and J lost 0, with 15 bases in between.

The rearrangement links TRBV4-1 to TRBJ2-7, with 7 bases identical to TRBD1. V shed 0 bases and J 4 bases; nucleotides not matched to a gene: 9. CDR1 and CDR2 from the germline V gene are MGHRA and YSYEKL. The CDR3 sequence is 16 residues long. CDR3 nucleotide sequence: TGCGCCAGCAGCCAAGAGCCCCGGGACAGCTTGTACGAGCAGTACTTC. This sequence encodes CASSQEPRDSLYEQYF.

The V gene is TRBV7-9, the J gene TRBJ2-5; TRBD2 matches at 8 bases. Germline CDR1 reads SEHNR; CDR2 reads FQNEAQ (reference sequence). The length of the CDR3 is 15 residues. Trimming took 5 bases from V and 5 from J; bases not matched to a gene: 10. In nucleotides, the CDR3 is TGTGCCAGCAGCCCCCCCCGCCTAGCGGGCGAGACCCAGTACTTC. This encodes CASSPPRLAGETQYF.

The chain recombines TRBV2 with TRBJ2-1; D perhaps matches TRBD2 (6 bases). The CDR3 consists of 14 residues. From germline, CDR1 is SNHLY and CDR2 FYNNEI. Trimming shortened V by 7 bases and J by 4 bases, and 14 bases separated the two germline ends. This CDR3 reads CASNIGSGYNEQFF. The CDR3 DNA reads TGTGCCAGCAACATAGGTAGCGGTTACAATGAGCAGTTCTTC.

The V and J genes are TRBV7-3 and TRBJ2-1; 10 positions agree with TRBD2. The trim removed 5 bases at V and 3 bases at J, leaving 16 bases unmatched. Germline V CDR1 and CDR2: SGHTA, FQGTGA. The CDR3 covers 19 residues. For the CDR3, the DNA is TGTGCCAGCAGCCCAAACCCCCGCCTAGCGGGGGATTACTACAATGAGCAGTTCTTC. It is translated as CASSPNPRLAGDYYNEQFF.

The chain combines TRBV4-3 with TRBJ2-3; TRBD2 might be the D (7 bases). This CDR3 region has 15 residues. From germline, CDR1 is LGHNA and CDR2 YSLEER. Trimming pared 0 bases from V and 7 bases from J, leaving 14 bases between. CDR3 sequence reads: CASSQDGWGGNTQYF. The CDR3 nucleotides read TGCGCCAGCAGCCAAGACGGGTGGGGGGGCAATACGCAGTATTTT.

V and J are TRBV30 and TRBJ1-2, with D perhaps matching TRBD1 (6 bases). This CDR3 region has 13 residues. The germline gives CDR1 GTSNPN, CDR2 SVGIG (reference sequence). Trimming took 3 bases from V and 7 from J, leaving 15 bases between them. The CDR3, as DNA: TGTGCCTGGAGCAGAAGCGACAGGATTGGCTACACCTTC. Protein: CAWSRSDRIGYTF. Using reference TRBV30 and TRBJ1-2 for the parts outside the CDR3, the full variable domain is SQTIHQWPATLVQPVGSPLSLECTVEGTSNPNLYWYRQAAGRGLQLLFYSVGIGQISSEVPQNLSASRPQDRQFILSSKKLLLSDSGFYLCAWSRSDRIGYTFGSGTRLTVV.

The V gene is TRBV4-1, the J gene TRBJ2-7, with 7 bases that match TRBD1. The CDR3 totals 13 residues. The trim removed 4 bases at V and 5 bases at J, leaving 5 bases unmatched. Germline V lookup: CDR1 MGHRA, CDR2 YSYEKL. The CDR3 coding sequence is TGCGCCAGCAGCCGCGACAGGGACGACGAGCAGTACTTC. Amino acids: CASSRDRDDEQYF.

The count of this clone is one. The DNA for the CDR3 is TGTGCCAGCAGCTTGGCTATAGACGCTGAAGCTTTCTTT. Translation: CASSLAIDAEAFF. The chain is built from TRBV5-4 and TRBJ1-1; no firm D call. Trimming removed 0 bases from V and 6 bases from J, with 9 bases in between. The germline CDR1 and CDR2 sequences are SGHNT and YYREEE (reference sequence). The CDR3 sequence is 13 residues long.

A single count supports this clone. The chain joins TRBV2 to TRBJ2-7, with unresolved D. Germline CDR1 reads SNHLY; CDR2 reads FYNNEI. The CDR3 contains 12 residues. Trimming stripped 3 bases from V and 2 bases from J, with 5 bases between. The chain's CDR3 is CASSEYPYEQYF. Here the CDR3 DNA reads TGTGCCAGCAGTGAGTACCCCTACGAGCAGTACTTC. The whole variable domain, remainder taken from reference TRBV2 and TRBJ2-7, is EPEVTQTPSHQVTQMGQEVILRCVPISNHLYFYWYRQILGQKVEFLVSFYNNEISEKSEIFDDQFSVERPDGSNFTLKIRSTKLEDSAMYFCASSEYPYEQYFGPGTRLTVT.

The genes are TRBV4-1 and TRBJ2-7, with 7 bases identical to TRBD1. The CDR3 covers 13 residues. V trimming: 4 bases; J trimming: 3 bases; junction bases outside the gene matches: 3. Germline V gives CDR1 MGHRA, CDR2 YSYEKL. The CDR3 protein is CASSRQGNYEQYF. In DNA, the CDR3 is TGCGCCAGCAGCCGACAGGGAAACTACGAGCAGTACTTC.

This clone has just a few counts. The rearrangement uses TRBV27 and TRBJ2-2; 9 bases map to TRBD1. This CDR3 spans 16 amino acids. V lost 5 bases, J lost 3 bases, and 7 bases stayed unmatched. CDR1 MNHEY and CDR2 SMNVEV come from the germline V gene (reference sequence). The CDR3 region is CASSGWTGVDTGELFF. The DNA of the CDR3 is TGTGCCAGCAGTGGGTGGACAGGGGTGGACACCGGGGAGCTGTTTTTT.

The rearrangement uses TRBV6-5 and TRBJ1-2; 9 bases fit TRBD1. Looked up from germline, CDR1 is MNHEY and CDR2 is SVGAGI. The CDR3 totals 15 residues. V shed 5 bases, J shed 4 bases, and the junction held 8 bases outside the gene matches. The CDR3 spells CASSLTGGKGYGYTF. The DNA of the CDR3 is TGTGCCAGCAGTCTGACAGGGGGTAAAGGCTATGGCTACACCTTC.

The chain combines TRBV10-3 with TRBJ2-7, with 7 bases that match TRBD2. The J segment lost 4 bases and the V segment lost 2 bases, leaving 2 bases of the junction unmatched. The germline CDR1 and CDR2 sequences are ENHRY and SYGVKD. The CDR3 contains 13 residues. CDR3 region: CAISEAGEYEQYF. CDR3 bases: TGTGCCATCAGTGAGGCGGGGGAATACGAGCAGTACTTC.

This chain links TRBV29-1 with TRBJ2-3; 9 nucleotides agree with TRBD1. Germline V CDR1 and CDR2: SQVTM, ANQGSEA. There are 14 residues in the CDR3. The V segment lost 7 bases and the J segment 4 bases; nucleotides outside the gene matches: 9. The CDR3 bases are TGCAGCGGTCTACCGGGACAGGGCGCAGATACGCAGTATTTT. It is translated as CSGLPGQGADTQYF.

CDR3 sequence reads: CASSLGAGFEQYF. In DNA, the CDR3 is TGTGCCAGCAGCTTGGGAGCGGGGTTTGAGCAGTACTTC. The chain uses TRBV5-4 and TRBJ2-7, with 7 nucleotides matching TRBD2. V was pared by 0 bases and J by 7 bases, with 4 bases of the junction left unmatched. The CDR3 covers 13 residues. CDR1 is SGHNT and CDR2 is YYREEE in the germline V gene (reference sequence).

V is TRBV27 and J is TRBJ1-6, with TRBD1 matching 11 bases. The germline V gene has CDR1 MNHEY and CDR2 SMNVEV (reference sequence). CDR3 length equals 17 residues. V gave up 4 bases and J gave up 7 bases; unmatched junction bases: 9. In DNA, the CDR3 is TGTGCCAGCAGTTCGCTTCGGACAGGGGGCTTGAATTCACCCCTCCACTTT. This gives the protein CASSSLRTGGLNSPLHF.